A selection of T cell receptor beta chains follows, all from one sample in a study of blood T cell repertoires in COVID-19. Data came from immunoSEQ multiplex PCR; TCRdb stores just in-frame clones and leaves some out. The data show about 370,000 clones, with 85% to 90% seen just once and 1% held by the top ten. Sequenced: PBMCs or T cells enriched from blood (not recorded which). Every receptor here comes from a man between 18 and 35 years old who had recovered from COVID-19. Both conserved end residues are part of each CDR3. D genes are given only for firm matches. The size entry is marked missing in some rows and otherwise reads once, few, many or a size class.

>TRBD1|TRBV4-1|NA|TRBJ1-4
TGCGCCAGCAGCCTCCCTCCAGGGGGCATCGGCAGGGATGAAAAACTGTTTTTT
CASSLPPGGIGRDEKLFF
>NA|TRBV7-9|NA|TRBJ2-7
TGTGCCAGCAGCTTAGTGTATAACTACGAGCAGTACTTC
CASSLVYNYEQYF
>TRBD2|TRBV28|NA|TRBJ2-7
TGTGCCAGCAGCCCCGCTAGCGGAAATACCTACGAGCAGTACTTC
CASSPASGNTYEQYF
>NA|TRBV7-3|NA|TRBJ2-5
TGTGCCAGCAGCGCAGGCACGGGACAAGGCGAGACCCAGTACTTC
CASSAGTGQGETQYF
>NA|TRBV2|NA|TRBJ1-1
TGTGCCAGCAGTGAATCGGTGAACACTGAAGCTTTCTTT
CASSESVNTEAFF
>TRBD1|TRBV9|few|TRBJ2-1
TGTGCCAGCAGCTGGCGGACAGGGGAGGGTTACAATGAGCAGTTCTTC
CASSWRTGEGYNEQFF
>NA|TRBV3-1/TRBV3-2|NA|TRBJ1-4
TGTGCCAGCAGCCACTGGAAGGGGTTCAATGAAAAACTGTTTTTT
CASSHWKGFNEKLFF
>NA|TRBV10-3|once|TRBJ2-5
TGTGCCATCAGTGAGTCGGAGACAGGAAGGTTAAAGTCCCAGTACTTC
CAISESETGRLKSQYF
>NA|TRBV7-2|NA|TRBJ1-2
TGTGCCAGCAGCCCGGGATCCAACTATGGCTACACCTTC
CASSPGSNYGYTF
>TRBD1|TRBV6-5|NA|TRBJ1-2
TGTGCCAGCAGTATTACAGGGGATGGCTACACCTTC
CASSITGDGYTF
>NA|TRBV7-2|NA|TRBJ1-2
TGTGCCAGCAGCTCCCCGCGGGGGCTGGGGGGCTACACCTTC
CASSSPRGLGGYTF
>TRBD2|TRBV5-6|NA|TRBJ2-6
TGTGCCAGCAGCCGCAGGGAGGGGTTCTCTGGGGCCAACGTCCTGACTTTC
CASSRREGFSGANVLTF
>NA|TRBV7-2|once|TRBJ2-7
TGTGCCAGCAGCTTTCAACAGGGCTCCTACGAGCAGTACTTC
CASSFQQGSYEQYF
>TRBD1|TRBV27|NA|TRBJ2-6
TGTGCCAGCCTGAATCTGCAGGGGGCGACTGGGGCCAACGTCCTGACTTTC
CASLNLQGATGANVLTF
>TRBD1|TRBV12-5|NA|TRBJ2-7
TGTGCTAGTGGTTTGGAGGGCACAGGGGGGTCCTACGAGCAGTACTTC
CASGLEGTGGSYEQYF
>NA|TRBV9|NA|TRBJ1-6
TGTGCCAGCAGCGGCGGACAGAATTCACCCCTCCACTTT
CASSGGQNSPLHF
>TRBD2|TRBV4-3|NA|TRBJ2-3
TGCGCCAGCAGCCAGGGGACTAGCGGAAGCACAGATACGCAGTATTTT
CASSQGTSGSTDTQYF
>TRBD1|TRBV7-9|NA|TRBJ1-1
TGTGCCAGCAGCGCCCGGGACAGAGCAAACACTGAAGCTTTCTTT
CASSARDRANTEAFF
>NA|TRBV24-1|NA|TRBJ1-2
TGTGCCACCAGTGATTTCACAGTTAACTATGGCTACACCTTC
CATSDFTVNYGYTF
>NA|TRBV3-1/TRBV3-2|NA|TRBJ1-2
TGTGCCAGCAGCCAAGAGATGCGAGGTGGCTACACCTTC
CASSQEMRGGYTF
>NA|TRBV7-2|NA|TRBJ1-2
TGTGCCAGCAGCTCCTCTACAGGGTATGGCTACACCTTC
CASSSSTGYGYTF
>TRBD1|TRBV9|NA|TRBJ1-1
TGTGCCAGCAGTCCTGGACAGGGGAACACTGAAGCTTTCTTT
CASSPGQGNTEAFF
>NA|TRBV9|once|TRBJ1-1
TGTGCCAGCAGCGTAGGCACAGAGAATAAAGCTTTCTTT
CASSVGTENKAFF
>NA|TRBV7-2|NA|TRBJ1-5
TGTGCCAGCAGCTTAGGCGGGGGGAATCAGCCCCAGCATTTT
CASSLGGGNQPQHF
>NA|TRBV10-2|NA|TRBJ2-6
TGCGCCAGCACCGGGAGTGGGGCCAACGTCCTGACTTTC
CASTGSGANVLTF
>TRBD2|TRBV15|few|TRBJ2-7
TGTGCCACCAGCAGAGATTTCGTCGACCTTAGCGGGAGACGCTACGAGCAGTACTTC
CATSRDFVDLSGRRYEQYF
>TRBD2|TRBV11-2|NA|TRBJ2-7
TGTGCCAGCAGCGCCTTAGCGGGGGGACCCTACGAGCAGTACTTC
CASSALAGGPYEQYF
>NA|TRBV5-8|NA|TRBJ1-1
TGTGCCAGCAGCTCATACGGAGGCACTGAAGCTTTCTTT
CASSSYGGTEAFF
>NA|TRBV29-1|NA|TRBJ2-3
TGCAGCGTTGACGGTGTAGATACGCAGTATTTT
CSVDGVDTQYF
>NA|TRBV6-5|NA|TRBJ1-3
TGTGCCAGCACTCTCACAGGGAGCCCTGGAAACACCATATATTTT
CASTLTGSPGNTIYF
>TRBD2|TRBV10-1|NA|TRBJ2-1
TGCGCCAGCAGCGTCGGGACTAGAGGCAACAATGAGCAGTTCTTC
CASSVGTRGNNEQFF
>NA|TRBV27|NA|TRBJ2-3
TGTGCCAGCAGCCATCTCCGAGGCACAGATACGCAGTATTTT
CASSHLRGTDTQYF
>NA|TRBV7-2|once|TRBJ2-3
TGTGCCAGCACCGGGGAGGTTAGGACAGATACGCAGTATTTT
CASTGEVRTDTQYF
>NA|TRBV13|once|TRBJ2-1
TGTGCCAGCAGCCCTCTCAGGGAGCAGTTCTTC
CASSPLREQFF
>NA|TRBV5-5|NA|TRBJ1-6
TGTGCCAGCAGCTTACGTCCCGGGAACGGGAATTCACCCCTCCACTTT
CASSLRPGNGNSPLHF
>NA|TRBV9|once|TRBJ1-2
TGTGCCAGCAGCGGAACCCCCTTACCAGAAGACTATGGCTACACCTTC
CASSGTPLPEDYGYTF
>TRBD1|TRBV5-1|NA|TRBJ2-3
TGCGCCAGCAGCAAGGGACAGGGCACAGATACGCAGTATTTT
CASSKGQGTDTQYF
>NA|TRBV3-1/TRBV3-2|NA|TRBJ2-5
TGTGCCAGCAGCCAACGGGGTCCGCAAGAGACCCAGTACTTC
CASSQRGPQETQYF
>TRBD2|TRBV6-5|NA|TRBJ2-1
TGTGCCAGCAGTTACATAGGACTAGGAAATGAGCAGTTCTTC
CASSYIGLGNEQFF
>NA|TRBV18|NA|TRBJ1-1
TGTGCCAGCTCACTGGACAGCATGAACACTGAAGCTTTCTTT
CASSLDSMNTEAFF
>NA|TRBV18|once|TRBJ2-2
TGTGCCAGCTCACTGGGACAACCGAACACCGGGGAGCTGTTTTTT
CASSLGQPNTGELFF
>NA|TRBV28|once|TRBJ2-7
TGTGCCAGCAGTCACCGGCGGGCATTAGCGGACTACGAGCAGTACTTC
CASSHRRALADYEQYF
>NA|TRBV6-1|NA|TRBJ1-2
TGTGCCAGCAGTGACGGCACAGCCTGGTATGGCTACACCTTC
CASSDGTAWYGYTF
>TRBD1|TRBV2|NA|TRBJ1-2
TGTGCCAGCAGTTATCAACAGGGGGGGTATGGCTACACCTTC
CASSYQQGGYGYTF
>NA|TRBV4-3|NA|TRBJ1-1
TGCGCCAGCAGCCAAGGAGGAGGCGCCACCCGGAACACTGAAGCTTTCTTT
CASSQGGGATRNTEAFF
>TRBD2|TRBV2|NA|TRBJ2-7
TGTGCCAGCTCGCCGGACAGTCGACTAGCGGGCGGGTTC
CASSPDSRLAGGF
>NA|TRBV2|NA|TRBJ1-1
TGTGCCAGCAGGGCAGGGTTAGGGACTGAAGCTTTCTTT
CASRAGLGTEAFF
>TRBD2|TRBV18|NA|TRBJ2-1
TGTGCCAGCTCACCCACTAGCGGGAGGGTCACTGAGCAGTTCTTC
CASSPTSGRVTEQFF
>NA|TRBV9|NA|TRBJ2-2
TGTGCCAGCAGCGTAGATGATTCGAGGTTGGGGGCTAGCGGCTTTGCGAACACCGGGGAGCTGTTTTTT
CASSVDDSRLGASGFANTGELFF
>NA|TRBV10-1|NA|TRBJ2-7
TGCGCCAGCAGTACGGGGGATAGCTACGAGCAGTACTTC
CASSTGDSYEQYF
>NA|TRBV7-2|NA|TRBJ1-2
TGTGCCAGCAGCTACCTCGGGGGGGGCCATGGCTACACCTTC
CASSYLGGGHGYTF
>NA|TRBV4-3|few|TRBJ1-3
TGCGCCAGCAGCCACCTAGCCTCTGGAAACACCATATATTTT
CASSHLASGNTIYF
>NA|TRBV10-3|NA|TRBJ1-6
TGTGCCATCAGTGAGTCGGGTACTACAGGGCTTAATTCACCCCTCCACTTT
CAISESGTTGLNSPLHF
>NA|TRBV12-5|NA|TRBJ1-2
TGTGCTAGTGGTTTGGTACCGAACGGGTTAGGGGTGGGCGGCTACACCTTC
CASGLVPNGLGVGGYTF
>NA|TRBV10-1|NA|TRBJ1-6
TGCGCCAGCAGTGATACGGTGAATTCACCCCTCCACTTT
CASSDTVNSPLHF
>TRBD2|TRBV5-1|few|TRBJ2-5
TGCGCCAGCAGCTTCTTTACGGGGGGGCCGGGGGAGACCCAGTACTTC
CASSFFTGGPGETQYF
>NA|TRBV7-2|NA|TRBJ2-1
TGTGCCAGCAGCGTAAGGGGCAATGAGCAGTTCTTC
CASSVRGNEQFF
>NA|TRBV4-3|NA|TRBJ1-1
TGCGCCAGCAGCCAAGTCAGGCGGAGGGGCGCGGGGTTGAGGAACACTGAAGCTTTCTTT
CASSQVRRRGAGLRNTEAFF
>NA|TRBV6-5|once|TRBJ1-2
TGTGCCAGCAGACTCGATTATTCATCCGGCTATGGCTACACCTTC
CASRLDYSSGYGYTF